Presented here are 12 T cell receptor beta chains from one specimen sequenced in a study of immune evolution from preneoplasia to lung adenocarcinoma. TCRdb's table, derived via immunoSEQ multiplex PCR, lists solely in-frame clones and lacks some. Of 4,500 to 6,500 clones in the sample, about 81% were seen once. The specimen was FFPE normal lung tissue adjacent to the tumor. These receptors all come from a person between 45 and 75 years old with lung adenocarcinoma.

By sample share, this clone is medium-sized. The chain is built from TRBV10-2 and TRBJ1-1, with TRBD1 as a possible D gene (6 bases). V lost 7 bases and J lost 2, with 11 bases in between. Germline CDR1 WSHSY, CDR2 SAAADI. CDR3 size: 13 residues. CDR3 loop: CASIAGDNTEAFF. In nucleotides, the CDR3 is TGCGCCAGCATTGCAGGGGATAACACTGAAGCTTTCTTT.

The chain couples TRBV25-1 to TRBJ1-5, with D unresolved. Germline CDR1 MGHDK, CDR2 SYGVNS. This CDR3 comprises 12 residues. The germline V and J ends were trimmed by 4 bases and 4 bases, with 5 bases remaining between them. CDR3 in amino acids: CASSVGNQPQHF. DNA of the CDR3: TGTGCCAGCAGTGTAGGGAATCAGCCCCAGCATTTT.

V is TRBV6-5 and J is TRBJ1-1; D may be TRBD1 (5 bases). The CDR3 sequence is 13 residues long. Germline CDR1 reads MNHEY; CDR2 reads SVGAGI. Trimming took 4 bases from V and 5 from J, leaving 11 bases between them. The CDR3, as DNA: TGTGCCAGCAGTTTAAAATGGGGGACTGAAGCTTTCTTT. It is translated as CASSLKWGTEAFF.

In its sample, this clone was seen a few times. The chain carries TRBV27 and TRBJ1-1; D is unresolved. Germline V gene data show CDR1 as MNHEY and CDR2 as SMNVEV (reference sequence). The CDR3 sequence is 14 residues long. Trimming removed 4 bases at V and 4 bases at J, with 13 bases between. The CDR3 nucleotides are TGTGCCAGCAGTTCCCAGGCCACGGGCACTGAAGCTTTCTTT. Protein: CASSSQATGTEAFF.

This chain joins TRBV30 and TRBJ2-3, with TRBD2 identical over 10 bases. The J segment lost 6 bases and the V segment lost 0 bases, leaving 0 bases of the junction unmatched. Germline assignment: CDR1 GTSNPN and CDR2 SVGIG (reference sequence). The CDR3 spans 13 residues. The DNA of the CDR3 is TGTGCCTGGAGTGTACTAGCGGGGGATACGCAGTATTTT. It encodes CAWSVLAGDTQYF.

The chain carries TRBV6-6 and TRBJ1-4; D is perhaps TRBD1 (5 bases). This CDR3 comprises 16 residues. The V end lost 7 bases, the J end lost 8 bases, and 23 bases lay between the germline ends. CDR1 is MNHNY and CDR2 is SVGAGI in the germline V gene (reference sequence). The CDR3 DNA reads TGTGCCAGCACCCCGCCCACAGGAGCAGTTAACGAAAAACTGTTTTTT. Its translation: CASTPPTGAVNEKLFF.

The rearrangement links TRBV11-3 to TRBJ2-3; 7 bases are shared with TRBD2. The CDR3 covers 14 residues. CDR1 SGHNT and CDR2 YENEEA come from the germline V gene. Unmatched junction bases numbered 5, after V lost 2 bases and J lost 6 bases. Here the CDR3 DNA reads TGTGCCAGCAGCTTACGAATAGCGGGCGATACGCAGTATTTT. Residues: CASSLRIAGDTQYF.

This clone is termed large. The chain employs TRBV5-6 and TRBJ1-5; D call uncertain. V was clipped by 0 bases and J by 7 bases, with 14 bases between them. This CDR3 has 15 amino acids. Germline loops: CDR1 SGHDT, CDR2 YYEEEE. For the CDR3, the DNA is TGTGCCAGCAGCTTGGGGATAGGCGTTCTCCAGCCCCAGCATTTT. Translation: CASSLGIGVLQPQHF.

This clone showed up just a few times. V gene TRBV5-1 combines with J gene TRBJ2-4; TRBD1 matches at 11 bases. Germline V lookup: CDR1 SGHRS, CDR2 YFSETQ. With 3 bases clipped from V and 7 bases from J, the junction kept 3 bases outside the gene matches. CDR3 length: 14 amino acids. In nucleotides, the CDR3 is TGCGCCAGCAGCTCCGGGACAGGGGGGAACATTCAGTACTTC. It codes for CASSSGTGGNIQYF.

This chain links TRBV7-9 with TRBJ2-2; no clear D. This CDR3 is built from 14 residues. Germline CDR1 and CDR2: SEHNR and FQNEAQ (reference sequence). The V end was cut by 6 bases, the J end by 2 bases, with 10 bases between. CDR3 sequence reads: CASRKETNTGELFF. The DNA of the CDR3 is TGTGCCAGCAGAAAGGAAACCAACACCGGGGAGCTGTTTTTT.

The table lists this clone with a few counts. The chain uses TRBV11-2 and TRBJ2-2, with D tentatively TRBD2 (6 bases). The CDR3 consists of 16 residues. V was shortened by 1 base and J by 4 bases, with 13 bases between the two germline ends. Germline CDR1 is SGHAT and CDR2 is FQNNGV. CDR3 sequence reads: CASSLVSSGSTGELFF. The CDR3 DNA follows: TGTGCCAGCAGCTTAGTTAGTAGCGGTTCCACCGGGGAGCTGTTTTTT.

V is TRBV28 and J is TRBJ2-2; TRBD1 matches at 9 bases. Germline CDR1 is MDHEN and CDR2 is SYDVKM. Trimming at V came to 5 bases and at J to 7 bases, leaving 8 bases not matched to a gene. The CDR3 runs to 15 residues. The CDR3 loop reads CASSHGGQGSGELFF. CDR3 DNA sequence: TGTGCCAGCAGTCACGGGGGACAGGGTAGCGGGGAGCTGTTTTTT.